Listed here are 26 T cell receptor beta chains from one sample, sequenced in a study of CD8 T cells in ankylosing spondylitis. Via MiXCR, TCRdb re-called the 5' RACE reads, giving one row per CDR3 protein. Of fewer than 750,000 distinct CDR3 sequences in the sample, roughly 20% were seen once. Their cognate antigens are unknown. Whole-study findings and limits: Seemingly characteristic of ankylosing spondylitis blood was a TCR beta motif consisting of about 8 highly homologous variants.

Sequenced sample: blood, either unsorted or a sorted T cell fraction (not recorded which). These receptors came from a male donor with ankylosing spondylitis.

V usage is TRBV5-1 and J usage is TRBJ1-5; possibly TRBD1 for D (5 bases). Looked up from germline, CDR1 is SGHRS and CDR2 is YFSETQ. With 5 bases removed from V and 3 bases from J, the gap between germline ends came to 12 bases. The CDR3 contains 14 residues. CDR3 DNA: TGCGCCAGCAGACAGGACGGTAACAATCAGCCCCAGCATTTT. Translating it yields CASRQDGNNQPQHF. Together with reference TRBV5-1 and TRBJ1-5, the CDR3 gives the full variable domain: KAGVTQTPRYLIKTRGQQVTLSCSPISGHRSVSWYQQTPGQGLQFLFEYFSETQRNKGNFPGRFSGRQFSNSRSEMNVSTLELGDSALYLCASRQDGNNQPQHFGDGTRLSIL.

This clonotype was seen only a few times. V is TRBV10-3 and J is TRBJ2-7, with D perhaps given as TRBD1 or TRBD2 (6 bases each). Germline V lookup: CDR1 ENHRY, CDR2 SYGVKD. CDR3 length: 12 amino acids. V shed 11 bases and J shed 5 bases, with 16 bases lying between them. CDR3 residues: CALGGLTDEQYF. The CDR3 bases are TGTGCCCTCGGGGGCCTCACAGACGAGCAGTACTTC.

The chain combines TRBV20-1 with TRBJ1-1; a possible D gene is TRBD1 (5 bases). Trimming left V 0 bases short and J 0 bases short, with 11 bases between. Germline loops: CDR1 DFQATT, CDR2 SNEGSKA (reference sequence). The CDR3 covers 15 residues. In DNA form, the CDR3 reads TGCAGTGCTAGAGACCCGGGCAGGGTGAACACTGAAGCTTTCTTT. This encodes CSARDPGRVNTEAFF.

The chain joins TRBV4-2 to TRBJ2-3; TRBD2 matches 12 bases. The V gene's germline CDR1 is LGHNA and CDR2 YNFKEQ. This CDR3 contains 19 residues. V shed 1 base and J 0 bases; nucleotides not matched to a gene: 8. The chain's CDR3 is CASSQVSASGRASTDTQYF. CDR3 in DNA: TGTGCCAGCAGCCAAGTATCGGCTAGCGGGAGGGCTAGCACAGATACGCAGTATTTT.

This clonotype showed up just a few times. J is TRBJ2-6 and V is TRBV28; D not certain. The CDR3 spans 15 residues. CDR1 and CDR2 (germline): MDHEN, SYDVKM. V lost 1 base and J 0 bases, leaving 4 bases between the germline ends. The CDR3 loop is CASSLFGSGANVLTF. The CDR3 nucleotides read TGTGCCAGCAGTTTATTTGGCTCTGGGGCCAACGTCCTGACTTTC.

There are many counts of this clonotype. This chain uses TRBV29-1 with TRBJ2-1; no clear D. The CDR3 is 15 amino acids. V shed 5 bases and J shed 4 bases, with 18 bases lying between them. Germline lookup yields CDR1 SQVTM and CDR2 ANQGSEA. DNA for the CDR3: TGCAGCGTTCTGTCTGGTTATCTAATTTACAATGAGCAGTTCTTC. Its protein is CSVLSGYLIYNEQFF.

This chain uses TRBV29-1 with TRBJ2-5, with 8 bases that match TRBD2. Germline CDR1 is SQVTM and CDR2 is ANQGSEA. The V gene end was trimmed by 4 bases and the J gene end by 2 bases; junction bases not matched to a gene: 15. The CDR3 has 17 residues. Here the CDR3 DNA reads TGCAGCGTTGGGGGGTCGGACGGGAGGGTTCGGCAAGAGACCCAGTACTTC. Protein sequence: CSVGGSDGRVRQETQYF.

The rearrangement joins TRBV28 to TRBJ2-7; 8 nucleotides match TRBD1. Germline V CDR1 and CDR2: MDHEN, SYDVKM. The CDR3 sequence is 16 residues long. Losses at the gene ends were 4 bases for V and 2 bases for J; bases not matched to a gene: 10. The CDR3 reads CASSSSRQGRPYEQYF. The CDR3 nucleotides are TGTGCCAGCAGTTCCTCCCGACAGGGGAGGCCCTACGAGCAGTACTTC. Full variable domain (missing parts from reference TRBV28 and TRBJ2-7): DVKVTQSSRYLVKRTGEKVFLECVQDMDHENMFWYRQDPGLGLRLIYFSYDVKMKEKGDIPEGYSVSREKKERFSLILESASTNQTSMYLCASSSSRQGRPYEQYFGPGTRLTVT.

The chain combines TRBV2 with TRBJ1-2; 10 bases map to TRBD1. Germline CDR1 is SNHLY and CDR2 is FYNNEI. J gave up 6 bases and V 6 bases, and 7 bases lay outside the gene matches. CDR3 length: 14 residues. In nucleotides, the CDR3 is TGTGCCAGCAGCGTCGGGACAGGGGTTGATGGCTACACCTTC. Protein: CASSVGTGVDGYTF.

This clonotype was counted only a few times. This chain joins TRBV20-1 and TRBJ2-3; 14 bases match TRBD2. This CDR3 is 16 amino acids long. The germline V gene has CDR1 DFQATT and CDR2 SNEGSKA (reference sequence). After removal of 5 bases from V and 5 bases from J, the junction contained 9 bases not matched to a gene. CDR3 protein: CSAPTGLAGVRDTQYF. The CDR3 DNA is TGCAGTGCTCCTACGGGACTAGCGGGAGTCCGAGATACGCAGTATTTT.

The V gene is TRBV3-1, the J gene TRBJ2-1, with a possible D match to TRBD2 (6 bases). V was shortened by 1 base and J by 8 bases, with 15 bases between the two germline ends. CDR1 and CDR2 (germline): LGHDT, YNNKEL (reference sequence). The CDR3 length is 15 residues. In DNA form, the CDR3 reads TGTGCCAGCAGCCAAGTCTCCGGGAGTAGCGATGAGCAGTTCTTC. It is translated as CASSQVSGSSDEQFF.

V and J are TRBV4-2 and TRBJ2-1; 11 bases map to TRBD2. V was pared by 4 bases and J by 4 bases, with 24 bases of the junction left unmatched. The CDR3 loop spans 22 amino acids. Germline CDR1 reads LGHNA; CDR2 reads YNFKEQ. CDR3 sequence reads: CASSPGGTSGRSGGWVYNEQFF. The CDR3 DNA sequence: TGTGCCAGCAGCCCTGGCGGTACTAGCGGGAGATCGGGGGGTTGGGTTTACAATGAGCAGTTCTTC.

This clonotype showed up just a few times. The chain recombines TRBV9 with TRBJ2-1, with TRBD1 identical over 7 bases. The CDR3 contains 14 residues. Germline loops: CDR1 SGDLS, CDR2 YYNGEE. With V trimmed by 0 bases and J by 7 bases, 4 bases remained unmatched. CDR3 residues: CASSVERGPNEQFF. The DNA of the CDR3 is TGTGCCAGCAGCGTAGAGAGGGGGCCAAATGAGCAGTTCTTC.

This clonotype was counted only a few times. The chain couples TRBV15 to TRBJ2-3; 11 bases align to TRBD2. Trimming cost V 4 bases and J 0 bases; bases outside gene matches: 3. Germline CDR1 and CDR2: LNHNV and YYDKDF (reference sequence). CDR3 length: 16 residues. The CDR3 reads CATSTGLAGSTDTQYF. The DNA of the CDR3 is TGTGCCACCAGCACCGGACTAGCGGGCAGCACAGATACGCAGTATTTT.

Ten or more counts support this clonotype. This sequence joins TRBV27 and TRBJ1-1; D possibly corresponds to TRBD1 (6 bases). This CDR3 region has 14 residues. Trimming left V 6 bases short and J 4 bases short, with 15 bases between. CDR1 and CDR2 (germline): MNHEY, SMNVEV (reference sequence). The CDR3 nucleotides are TGTGCCAGCAGCCCCGGGGGGCGAAGCACTGAAGCTTTCTTT. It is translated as CASSPGGRSTEAFF.

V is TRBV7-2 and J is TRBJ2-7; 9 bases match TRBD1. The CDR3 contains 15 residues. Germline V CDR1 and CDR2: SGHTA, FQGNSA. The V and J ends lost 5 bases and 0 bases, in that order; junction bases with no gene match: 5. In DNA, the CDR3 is TGTGCCAGCAGCCCCACAGGGGGCGGCTCCTACGAGCAGTACTTC. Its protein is CASSPTGGGSYEQYF.

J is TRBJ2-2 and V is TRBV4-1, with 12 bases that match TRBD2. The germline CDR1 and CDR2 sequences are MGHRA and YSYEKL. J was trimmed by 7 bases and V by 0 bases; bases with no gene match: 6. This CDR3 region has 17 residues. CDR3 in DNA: TGCGCCAGCAGCCAAGACGCTAGCGGGGGGGCTCGCGGGGAGCTGTTTTTT. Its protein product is CASSQDASGGARGELFF.

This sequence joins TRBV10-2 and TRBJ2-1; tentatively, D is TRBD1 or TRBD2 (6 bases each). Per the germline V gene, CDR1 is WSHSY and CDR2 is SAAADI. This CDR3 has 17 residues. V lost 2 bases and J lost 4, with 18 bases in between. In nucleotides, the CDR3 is TGCGCCAGCAGTGAGCCCTCCGGGGGCGGAGCATACAATGAGCAGTTCTTC. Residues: CASSEPSGGGAYNEQFF.

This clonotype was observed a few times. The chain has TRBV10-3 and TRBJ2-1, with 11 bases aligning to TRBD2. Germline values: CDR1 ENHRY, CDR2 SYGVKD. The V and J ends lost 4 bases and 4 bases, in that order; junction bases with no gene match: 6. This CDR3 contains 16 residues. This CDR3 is CAISATSGSMYNEQFF. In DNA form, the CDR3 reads TGTGCCATCAGTGCAACTAGCGGGAGTATGTACAATGAGCAGTTCTTC.

CDR3 bases: TGTGCCAGCAGTCGACAGAGCCTGAACACTGAAGCTTTCTTT. Its protein is CASSRQSLNTEAFF. The chain joins TRBV5-5 to TRBJ1-1, with a tentative D call TRBD1 (5 bases). Trimming pared 5 bases from V and 0 bases from J, leaving 11 bases between. Germline CDR1 reads SGHKS; CDR2 reads YYEKEE (reference sequence). The CDR3 is made up of 14 amino acids. Based on the CDR3 plus reference TRBV5-5 and TRBJ1-1, the full variable domain is DAGVTQSPTHLIKTRGQQVTLRCSPISGHKSVSWYQQVLGQGPQFIFQYYEKEERGRGNFPDRFSARQFPNYSSELNVNALLLGDSALYLCASSRQSLNTEAFFGQGTRLTVV.

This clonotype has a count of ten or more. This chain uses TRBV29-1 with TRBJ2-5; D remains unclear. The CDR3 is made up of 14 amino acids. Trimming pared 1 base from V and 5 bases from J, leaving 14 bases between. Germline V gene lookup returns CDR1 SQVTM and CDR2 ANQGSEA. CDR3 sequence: CSVEARYSAETQYF. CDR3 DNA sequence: TGCAGCGTTGAAGCCCGATACTCGGCGGAGACCCAGTACTTC. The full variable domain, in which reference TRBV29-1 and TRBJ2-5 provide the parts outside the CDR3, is SAVISQKPSRDICQRGTSLTIQCQVDSQVTMMFWYRQQPGQSLTLIATANQGSEATYESGFVIDKFPISRPNLTFSTLTVSNMSPEDSSIYLCSVEARYSAETQYFGPGTRLLVL.

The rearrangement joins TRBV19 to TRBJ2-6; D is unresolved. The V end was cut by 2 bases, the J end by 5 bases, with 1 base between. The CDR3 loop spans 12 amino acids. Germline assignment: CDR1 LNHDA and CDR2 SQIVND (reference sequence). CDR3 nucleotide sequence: TGTGCCAGTAGTATAAGGGCCAACGTCCTGACTTTC. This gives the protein CASSIRANVLTF. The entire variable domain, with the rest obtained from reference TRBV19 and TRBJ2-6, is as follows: DGGITQSPKYLFRKEGQNVTLSCEQNLNHDAMYWYRQDPGQGLRLIYYSQIVNDFQKGDIAEGYSVSREKKESFPLTVTSAQKNPTAFYLCASSIRANVLTFGAGSRLTVL.

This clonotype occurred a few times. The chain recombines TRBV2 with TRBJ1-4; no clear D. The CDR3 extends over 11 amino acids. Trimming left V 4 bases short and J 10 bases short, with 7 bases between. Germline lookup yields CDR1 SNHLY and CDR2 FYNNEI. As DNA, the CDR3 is TGTGCCAGCAGTGGGTCAGGAAAACTGTTTTTT. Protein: CASSGSGKLFF.

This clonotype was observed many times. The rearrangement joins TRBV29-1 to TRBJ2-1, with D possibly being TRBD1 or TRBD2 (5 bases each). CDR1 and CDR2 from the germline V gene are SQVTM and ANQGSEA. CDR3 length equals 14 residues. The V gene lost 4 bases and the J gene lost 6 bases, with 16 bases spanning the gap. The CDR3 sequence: CSVGVGTLGNEQFF. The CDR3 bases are TGCAGCGTTGGGGTAGGGACCCTGGGCAATGAGCAGTTCTTC.

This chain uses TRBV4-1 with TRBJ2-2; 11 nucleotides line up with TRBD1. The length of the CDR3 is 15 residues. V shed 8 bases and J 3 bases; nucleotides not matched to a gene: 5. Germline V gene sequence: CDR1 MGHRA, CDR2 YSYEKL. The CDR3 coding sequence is TGCGCCAGCGGAGGGACAGGGGGGGACACCGGGGAGCTGTTTTTT. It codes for CASGGTGGDTGELFF.

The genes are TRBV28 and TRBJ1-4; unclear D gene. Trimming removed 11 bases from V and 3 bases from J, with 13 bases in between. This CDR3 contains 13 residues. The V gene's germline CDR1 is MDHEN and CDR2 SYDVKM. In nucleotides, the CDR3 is TGTGCCCACCAGCGAGCCCCTAATGAAAAACTGTTTTTT. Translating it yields CAHQRAPNEKLFF.